A selection of T cell receptor beta chains follows, all from one sample in a study of beta chain features in type 1 diabetes. Sequencing used immunoSEQ multiplex PCR; TCRdb keeps in-frame clones, though not all of them. The repertoire holds 200,000 to 250,000 clones, with about 11% as singletons. The sample was central memory CD4+ T cells from blood. Receptor source: a man younger than 35 in good health. Each CDR3 is given without its conserved first and last residue. The order of the fields is CDR3 protein, J gene, V gene, CDR3 length.

CDR3 protein: ASSPGAEAYNEQF
J gene: TRBJ2-1
V gene: TRBV7-9
CDR3 length: 13

CDR3 protein: ASREGGTYEQY
J gene: TRBJ2-7
V gene: TRBV6-6
CDR3 length: 11

CDR3 protein: ASSVTGGASYEQY
J gene: TRBJ2-7
V gene: TRBV2
CDR3 length: 13

CDR3 protein: AWRAGFSYNEQF
J gene: TRBJ2-1
V gene: TRBV30
CDR3 length: 12

CDR3 protein: ASSIGGTNSNQPQH
J gene: TRBJ1-5
V gene: TRBV19
CDR3 length: 14

CDR3 protein: ASSPSLAGDNEQF
J gene: TRBJ2-1
V gene: TRBV18
CDR3 length: 13

CDR3 protein: ASSSAGTYNYEQY
J gene: TRBJ2-7
V gene: TRBV6-5
CDR3 length: 13

CDR3 protein: ASRATDSWGQPQH
J gene: TRBJ1-5
V gene: TRBV2
CDR3 length: 13

CDR3 protein: ASSGEIRTF
J gene: TRBJ1-1
V gene: TRBV5-1
CDR3 length: 9

CDR3 protein: ASSQGSQRTGELF
J gene: TRBJ2-2
V gene: TRBV4-2
CDR3 length: 13

CDR3 protein: ASTPRLAGANTGELF
J gene: TRBJ2-2
V gene: TRBV27
CDR3 length: 15

CDR3 protein: ASSLDPGSYNEQF
J gene: TRBJ2-1
V gene: TRBV5-4
CDR3 length: 13

CDR3 protein: AWSAGTETYEQY
J gene: TRBJ2-7
V gene: TRBV30
CDR3 length: 12

CDR3 protein: ASSFPGTDTQY
J gene: TRBJ2-3
V gene: TRBV11-2
CDR3 length: 11

CDR3 protein: ASSTRLTGGSGEQY
J gene: TRBJ2-7
V gene: TRBV27
CDR3 length: 14

CDR3 protein: ASSQGLFSGANVLT
J gene: TRBJ2-6
V gene: TRBV7-2
CDR3 length: 14

CDR3 protein: ASSQYYGYT
J gene: TRBJ1-2
V gene: TRBV28
CDR3 length: 9

CDR3 protein: ASSQSNTGELF
J gene: TRBJ2-2
V gene: TRBV14
CDR3 length: 11

CDR3 protein: ASSPQGATGELF
J gene: TRBJ2-2
V gene: TRBV18
CDR3 length: 12

CDR3 protein: ASSYSGRGYNEQF
J gene: TRBJ2-1
V gene: TRBV6-6
CDR3 length: 13

CDR3 protein: AISPDWPEQY
J gene: TRBJ2-7
V gene: TRBV10-3
CDR3 length: 10

CDR3 protein: SVRRGSYNEQF
J gene: TRBJ2-1
V gene: TRBV29-1
CDR3 length: 11

CDR3 protein: ASSVLAGGETQY
J gene: TRBJ2-5
V gene: TRBV6-1
CDR3 length: 12

CDR3 protein: AISEGLAVETQY
J gene: TRBJ2-5
V gene: TRBV10-3
CDR3 length: 12

CDR3 protein: ASRPDRGLPYEQY
J gene: TRBJ2-7
V gene: TRBV7-8
CDR3 length: 13

CDR3 protein: ASRPTGDYGYT
J gene: TRBJ1-2
V gene: TRBV28
CDR3 length: 11

CDR3 protein: ASSQKGYQETQY
J gene: TRBJ2-5
V gene: TRBV6-5
CDR3 length: 12

CDR3 protein: ASSPRDRGNSGANVLT
J gene: TRBJ2-6
V gene: TRBV7-2
CDR3 length: 16

CDR3 protein: ASSLQSSRADTQY
J gene: TRBJ2-3
V gene: TRBV7-3
CDR3 length: 13

CDR3 protein: ASSRTLAGDGTDTQY
J gene: TRBJ2-3
V gene: TRBV7-9
CDR3 length: 15

CDR3 protein: ASSLGLQETQY
J gene: TRBJ2-5
V gene: TRBV4-2
CDR3 length: 11